The present T cell receptor beta chain was sequenced within a study of T cell repertoires in cytomegalovirus infection. TCRdb re-called the reads with MiXCR, one entry per CDR3 protein. The sample has 630,000 or so distinct CDR3 sequences; 24% are singletons. The sample holds a few counts of this clonotype. The target antigen is unknown. CDR1 and CDR2 (germline): MNHEY, SMNVEV (reference sequence). The CDR3 spans 15 residues. V shed 5 bases and J 1 base; nucleotides not matched to a gene: 6. Overall study findings and caveats: Dominant in the ex vivo response were TCR beta clonotypes restricted by HLA-C and specific for CMV.

The gene calls are TRBV27 and TRBJ1-2; 8 positions match TRBD1. Sequenced sample: CD8+ T cells from PBMCs. This sequence was found in a human donor in good health (CMV status not recorded). Some clones in this sample may be carry-over from other donors' samples. The CDR3 DNA sequence: TGTGCCAGCAGTGGAGCAGGGGGCATTAACTATGGCTACACCTTC. Its translation: CASSGAGGINYGYTF.